One and the same sample provided the 25 T cell receptor beta chains below, sequenced in a study of vaccination and CD4 T cells after COVID-19. These receptors have no identified antigens. Cultured CD4+ T cell DNA underwent sequencing with the Oncomine TCR Beta short-read assay. MiXCR, applied by TCRdb to the PCR reads, yields one record per CDR3 protein. The sample shows about 4,400 distinct CDR3 sequences, approximately 19% of them seen only once. Noted treatment: approximately 10-day PBMC culture with coronavirus spike peptide pools or control peptides (ViraFEST assay). Sequencing was done on a sample of CD4+ T cells from blood, cultured in vitro. These receptors were collected from a human donor who had recovered from COVID-19.

The V gene is TRBV6-1, the J gene TRBJ1-4; no clear D gene. Germline assignment: CDR1 MNHNS and CDR2 SASEGT. CDR3 length equals 15 residues. Trimming pared 2 bases from V and 5 bases from J, leaving 12 bases between. DNA for the CDR3: TGTGCCAGCAGTGAAATTGGCAGCCCCAATGAAAAACTGTTTTTT. This translates into CASSEIGSPNEKLFF.

CDR3 in amino acids: CASSQDRRQGRVKRNTEAFF. CDR3 DNA: TGCGCCAGCAGCCAAGACCGACGGCAGGGGCGTGTCAAAAGGAACACTGAAGCTTTCTTT. The chain links TRBV4-1 to TRBJ1-1, with a weak D call TRBD1 (6 bases). CDR3 length equals 20 residues. The V gene's germline CDR1 is MGHRA and CDR2 YSYEKL. The ends were cut back, 0 bases at V and 1 base at J, with 24 bases in the middle.

The chain recombines TRBV12-5 with TRBJ2-3; 11 positions agree with TRBD2. The CDR3 extends over 16 amino acids. Germline V gives CDR1 LGHNT, CDR2 FRNRAP. The V segment lost 6 bases and the J segment 2 bases; nucleotides outside the gene matches: 7. CDR3 sequence: CASGNPGLADTDTQYF. CDR3 nucleotide sequence: TGTGCTAGTGGAAACCCGGGACTAGCGGACACAGATACGCAGTATTTT.

In this sample, this clonotype turned up a few times. The chain is built from TRBV7-9 and TRBJ1-1; the match to TRBD1 covers 8 bases. CDR1 is SEHNR and CDR2 is FQNEAQ in the germline V gene (reference sequence). The CDR3 consists of 15 residues. After removal of 3 bases from V and 5 bases from J, the junction contained 8 bases not matched to a gene. CDR3 in amino acids: CASSLSGTGGTEAFF. CDR3 nucleotides: TGTGCCAGCAGCTTGAGCGGGACAGGTGGTACTGAAGCTTTCTTT.

A few counts support this clonotype. J is TRBJ1-2 and V is TRBV12-3 or TRBV12-4; D is perhaps TRBD1 (5 bases). Between the trimmed V and J ends, which lost 7 bases and 8 bases, there was a span of 14 bases. This CDR3 region has 12 residues. The CDR3 nucleotides read TGTGCCAGCATGCCCCCCGGGGGGGGCTACACCTTC. This codes for CASMPPGGGYTF.

The J gene is TRBJ1-1, the V gene TRBV6-1; D remains ambiguous. Trimming removed 6 bases from V and 6 bases from J, with 14 bases in between. The length of the CDR3 is 13 residues. The germline V gene encodes CDR1 MNHNS and CDR2 SASEGT. Written as DNA, the CDR3 is TGTGCCAGCAGCCGCGGTCTCCACGCTGAAGCTTTCTTT. As protein: CASSRGLHAEAFF.

This chain links TRBV7-6 with TRBJ1-4; TRBD1 might be the D (5 bases). The V and J ends lost 5 bases and 3 bases respectively, with 13 bases between them. This CDR3 is 15 amino acids long. Germline CDR1 is SGHVS and CDR2 is FNYEAQ. DNA of the CDR3: TGTGCCAGCAGCCGTACCGGGGGAGCTAATGAAAAACTGTTTTTT. Its translation: CASSRTGGANEKLFF.

J is TRBJ2-7 and V is TRBV9; the D gene is possibly TRBD2 (7 bases). V gave up 0 bases and J gave up 6 bases, with 22 bases separating them. Germline-derived CDR1 and CDR2 are SGDLS and YYNGEE. The CDR3 extends over 17 amino acids. The DNA of the CDR3 is TGTGCCAGCAGCGTAGGCGGTGGGCGGGGGCCGAAGGGCGAGCAGTACTTC. Residues: CASSVGGGRGPKGEQYF.

In its sample, this clonotype ranks as medium-sized (0.01 to 0.1%). Here the CDR3 DNA reads TGTGCCAGCAGTTCCCCGGTTCCGGGACCTAATTCACCCCTCCACTTT. It specifies CASSSPVPGPNSPLHF. The V call is TRBV12-3 or TRBV12-4, the J call TRBJ1-6; D possibly corresponds to TRBD1 (5 bases). Trimming removed 4 bases at V and 6 bases at J, with 16 bases between. The length of the CDR3 is 16 residues.

By frequency in the sample, this clonotype is medium-sized (0.01 to 0.1%). CDR3 sequence reads: CASRGLAKGQETQYF. In DNA, the CDR3 is TGTGCCAGCAGGGGACTAGCAAAAGGACAAGAGACCCAGTACTTC. The chain employs TRBV12-3 or TRBV12-4 and TRBJ2-5; TRBD2 agrees at 9 bases. The CDR3 loop spans 15 amino acids. Unmatched junction bases numbered 7, after V lost 6 bases and J lost 2 bases.

By share, this clonotype ranks as medium-sized. The V and J genes are TRBV7-2 and TRBJ2-2, with 12 nucleotides matching TRBD2. Germline V gene lookup returns CDR1 SGHTA and CDR2 FQGNSA. Germline trimming cut 10 bases from V and 4 bases from J; bases unmatched to any gene: 7. This CDR3 comprises 15 residues. The CDR3 loop is CATIQGLAGTGELFF. CDR3 coding DNA: TGTGCCACCATCCAGGGACTAGCGGGCACCGGGGAGCTGTTTTTT.

This clonotype has just a few counts. The CDR3 region is CASSAGQLDRELFF. The CDR3 DNA reads as TGTGCCAGCAGCGCCGGACAGCTGGACCGGGAGCTGTTTTTT. This sequence joins TRBV11-3 and TRBJ2-2; tentatively, D is TRBD1 (6 bases). The V end lost 5 bases, the J end lost 9 bases, and 16 bases lay between the germline ends. The CDR3 loop spans 14 amino acids. In germline, CDR1 is SGHNT, CDR2 YENEEA.

This clonotype has a handful of counts. This chain connects TRBV7-3 to TRBJ2-2; D may be TRBD2 (7 bases). The ends were cut back, 2 bases at V and 5 bases at J, with 12 bases in the middle. Germline lookup yields CDR1 SGHTA and CDR2 FQGTGA. This CDR3 has 15 amino acids. This chain's CDR3 is CASSLAGASTGELFF. For the CDR3, the DNA is TGTGCCAGCAGCTTAGCGGGGGCCTCTACCGGGGAGCTGTTTTTT.

This clonotype was recorded a few times. This chain uses TRBV6-5 with TRBJ1-1; TRBD1 might be the D (5 bases). The CDR3 is 14 amino acids. Germline CDR1 MNHEY, CDR2 SVGAGI. Trimming took off 0 bases at V and 1 base at J, with 6 bases between the two ends. In DNA form, the CDR3 reads TGTGCCAGCAGTTACTCCGGGGGGAACACTGAAGCTTTCTTT. It yields the protein CASSYSGGNTEAFF.

The V call is TRBV5-1, the J call TRBJ1-4; D is perhaps TRBD1 (5 bases). CDR3 length: 15 residues. The V gene's germline CDR1 is SGHRS and CDR2 YFSETQ. Trimming removed 4 bases at V and 4 bases at J, with 14 bases between. CDR3 residues: CASSMLVGVNEKLFF. The CDR3 nucleotides are TGCGCCAGCAGCATGTTGGTAGGGGTTAATGAAAAACTGTTTTTT. Looking up the rest from reference TRBV5-1 and TRBJ1-4 gives the full variable domain: KAGVTQTPRYLIKTRGQQVTLSCSPISGHRSVSWYQQTPGQGLQFLFEYFSETQRNKGNFPGRFSGRQFSNSRSEMNVSTLELGDSALYLCASSMLVGVNEKLFFGSGTQLSVL.

This clonotype was detected a few times. The chain links TRBV3-1 to TRBJ1-2; the D is unclear. This CDR3 spans 13 amino acids. Germline assignment: CDR1 LGHDT and CDR2 YNNKEL (reference sequence). The ends were cut back, 4 bases at V and 3 bases at J, with 9 bases in the middle. DNA for the CDR3: TGTGCCAGCAGCCCTGGGGTTGACTATGGCTACACCTTC. As protein: CASSPGVDYGYTF.

A few counts support this clonotype. The chain employs TRBV5-1 and TRBJ1-1; D is undetermined. Germline V gene sequence: CDR1 SGHRS, CDR2 YFSETQ. CDR3 size: 15 residues. Trimming shortened V by 1 base and J by 1 base, and 11 bases separated the two germline ends. CDR3 coding DNA: TGCGCCAGCAGCTTGATTCTCTTGGGGAACACTGAAGCTTTCTTT. It translates to CASSLILLGNTEAFF.

This clonotype came up a few times. The chain combines TRBV5-1 with TRBJ1-6; a weak D match, TRBD1 (6 bases). Deletions cut 0 bases from V and 6 bases from J, with 10 bases between. The length of the CDR3 is 15 residues. Germline V gene data show CDR1 as SGHRS and CDR2 as YFSETQ. The CDR3 nucleotides read TGCGCCAGCAGCTTGGAAGCAGGGGCTAATTCACCCCTCCACTTT. It codes for CASSLEAGANSPLHF. Together with reference TRBV5-1 and TRBJ1-6, the CDR3 gives the full variable domain: KAGVTQTPRYLIKTRGQQVTLSCSPISGHRSVSWYQQTPGQGLQFLFEYFSETQRNKGNFPGRFSGRQFSNSRSEMNVSTLELGDSALYLCASSLEAGANSPLHFGNGTRLTVT.

The chain employs TRBV29-1 and TRBJ1-3, with no clear D. Germline V lookup: CDR1 SQVTM, CDR2 ANQGSEA. The CDR3 consists of 11 residues. Trimming cost V 3 bases and J 4 bases, with 4 bases left between them. The CDR3 protein is CSVEFGNTIYF. As DNA, the CDR3 is TGCAGCGTTGAGTTCGGAAACACCATATATTTT.

For this clonotype: A read error may produce the germline difference seen at one junction end. This chain connects TRBV7-7 to TRBJ2-7; TRBD1 matches at 7 bases. The CDR3 covers 13 residues. Germline CDR1 reads SSHAT; CDR2 reads FNYEAQ (reference sequence). This CDR3 is CASSLSGTAEQYF. The CDR3 nucleotides are TGTGCTAGCAGCCTGTCAGGGACAGCCGAGCAGTACTTC.

The chain couples TRBV11-2 to TRBJ2-7; 8 nucleotides match TRBD2. This CDR3 region has 15 residues. J lost 0 bases, V lost 0 bases, and 1 base had no gene match. CDR1 SGHAT and CDR2 FQNNGV come from the germline V gene. CDR3 sequence: CASSLETSGSYEQYF. CDR3 DNA: TGTGCCAGCAGCTTAGAAACTAGCGGCTCCTACGAGCAGTACTTC.

In its sample, this clonotype ranks as medium-sized. The V gene is TRBV7-8, the J gene TRBJ2-1, with D uncertain. Germline CDR1 reads SGHVS; CDR2 reads FQNEAQ. Trimming pared 5 bases from V and 9 bases from J, leaving 14 bases between. The CDR3 extends over 13 amino acids. The CDR3 sequence: CASSLPFLSEQFF. The CDR3 coding sequence is TGTGCCAGCAGCCTCCCTTTTCTCTCTGAGCAGTTCTTC. The variable domain in full, with the rest retrieved from reference TRBV7-8 and TRBJ2-1, is GAGVSQSPRYKVAKRGQDVALRCDPISGHVSLFWYQQALGQGPEFLTYFQNEAQLDKSGLPSDRFFAERPEGSVSTLKIQRTQQEDSAVYLCASSLPFLSEQFFGPGTRLTVL.

This clonotype rates as medium-sized (0.01 to 0.1%). The CDR3 DNA is TGTGCCAGCTCACCGTGGGGCACTGAAGCTTTCTTT. Translating gives CASSPWGTEAFF. V gene TRBV18 combines with J gene TRBJ1-1; no clear D gene. This CDR3 comprises 12 residues. Germline V lookup: CDR1 KGHSH, CDR2 LQKENI. The germline V and J ends were trimmed by 3 bases and 4 bases, with 6 bases remaining between them.

This clonotype was counted only a few times. V and J are TRBV19 and TRBJ2-3, with 7 bases identical to TRBD2. This CDR3 has 14 amino acids. Per germline, CDR1 LNHDA and CDR2 SQIVND (reference sequence). V lost 6 bases to trimming and J lost 2 bases; unmatched junction nucleotides: 5. The CDR3 DNA reads as TGTGCCAGTAGAACCGGGACTAACACAGATACGCAGTATTTT. It is translated as CASRTGTNTDTQYF.

This clonotype is judged medium-sized. V and J are TRBV2 and TRBJ2-5, with a possible D match to TRBD2 (5 bases). Per the germline V gene, CDR1 is SNHLY and CDR2 is FYNNEI. V shed 5 bases and J shed 0 bases, with 13 bases lying between them. The length of the CDR3 is 15 residues. CDR3 coding DNA: TGTGCCAGCAGTTGGGCCCCGGGGTACCAAGAGACCCAGTACTTC. Protein: CASSWAPGYQETQYF.